Listed below are T cell receptor beta chains from one sample, sequenced in a study of T cells in Graves' hyperthyroidism and ophthalmopathy. TCRdb recomputed calls from the multiplex PCR reads with MiXCR, one row per CDR3 protein. The sample carries hundreds of thousands of distinct CDR3 sequences, 11% to 15% recorded once. Sequences were obtained from blood. The receptors originated from a man between 45 and 60 years old with Graves' ophthalmopathy. Each CDR3 is given with its conserved first and last residue. D genes are given only for firm matches. Clone size is given for some rows only: seen once, a few or many times, or a class if the clone is expanded.

TRBJ2-7 | TRBV28 | - | - | CASSQVAYEQYF | TGTGCCAGCAGCCAGGTCGCCTACGAGCAGTACTTC
TRBJ2-3 | TRBV10-2 | - | - | CATRRGSADTQYF | TGCGCCACCCGACGGGGTTCGGCAGATACGCAGTATTTT
TRBJ1-6 | TRBV25-1 | TRBD1 | - | CASSVGTDNSPLHF | TGTGCCAGCAGTGTCGGGACAGATAATTCACCCCTCCACTTT
TRBJ2-6 | TRBV9 | - | few | CASSSTTAGRNSGANVLTF | TGTGCCAGCAGTTCTACGACGGCAGGAAGGAACTCTGGGGCCAACGTCCTGACTTTC
TRBJ2-5 | TRBV7-9 | TRBD1 | few | CASDYRQGSGETQYF | TGTGCCAGCGATTACCGACAGGGGTCCGGGGAGACCCAGTACTTC
TRBJ1-3 | TRBV6-1 | TRBD1 | few | CASSEQGASNTIYF | TGTGCCAGCAGTGAACAGGGGGCATCGAACACCATATATTTT
TRBJ2-3 | TRBV2 | - | many | CASSAFTDPDTQYF | TGTGCCAGCAGTGCTTTCACAGACCCAGATACGCAGTATTTT
TRBJ1-4 | TRBV20-1 | - | many | CSARVGQGKLFF | TGCAGTGCTAGAGTAGGGCAGGGAAAACTGTTTTTT
TRBJ2-1 | TRBV14 | - | few | CASSPHSLSSYNEQFF | TGTGCCAGCAGCCCGCATAGCCTGAGCTCCTACAATGAGCAGTTCTTC
TRBJ1-2 | TRBV7-8 | TRBD1 | - | CASSQETGSYTF | TGTGCCAGCAGCCAAGAGACAGGGAGCTACACCTTC
TRBJ1-5 | TRBV19 | TRBD1 | few | CASSTLRGQGRQPQHF | TGTGCCAGTAGTACACTCCGGGGACAGGGCAGGCAGCCCCAGCATTTT
TRBJ2-7 | TRBV6-1 | TRBD1 | - | CASVHRGNPYEQYF | TGTGCCAGCGTCCACAGGGGGAATCCCTACGAGCAGTACTTC
TRBJ2-2 | TRBV10-2 | TRBD1 | few | CASSENTGTGVTGELFF | TGCGCCAGCAGTGAAAATACCGGGACAGGAGTTACCGGGGAGCTGTTTTTT
TRBJ2-3 | TRBV7-2 | TRBD2 | many | CASSLAGLAGSTDTQYF | TGTGCCAGCAGCTTAGCGGGTCTAGCGGGCAGCACAGATACGCAGTATTTT
TRBJ2-3 | TRBV29-1 | - | - | CSVRGVLPGHTDTQYF | TGCAGCGTTCGGGGCGTCCTCCCGGGACACACAGATACGCAGTATTTT
TRBJ2-7 | TRBV20-1 | TRBD2 | many | CSASPSGRSSSYEQYF | TGCAGTGCTAGTCCTAGCGGGAGGTCGAGCTCCTACGAGCAGTACTTC
TRBJ2-1 | TRBV20-1 | TRBD2 | many | CSVIGLAGVNEQFF | TGCAGTGTTATAGGCCTAGCGGGAGTCAATGAGCAGTTCTTC
TRBJ2-2 | TRBV10-2 | TRBD2 | - | CASITGLAGGGTGELFF | TGCGCCAGCATCACGGGACTAGCGGGAGGGGGCACCGGGGAGCTGTTTTTT
TRBJ1-2 | TRBV19 | - | - | CASSPSQINYGYTF | TGTGCCAGTAGCCCGTCCCAGATTAACTATGGCTACACCTTC
TRBJ1-1 | TRBV20-1 | - | many | CSARRGRRNTEAFF | TGCAGTGCCCGAAGGGGCCGGAGGAACACTGAAGCTTTCTTT
TRBJ2-7 | TRBV4-2 | - | few | CASSQAWDNSYEQYF | TGTGCCAGCAGCCAAGCCTGGGACAACTCCTACGAGCAGTACTTC
TRBJ2-7 | TRBV20-1 | TRBD2 | - | CSAISGRAKLEQYF | TGCAGTGCTATTAGCGGGAGGGCCAAACTCGAGCAGTACTTC
TRBJ2-3 | TRBV11-3 | - | many | CASSSQDTQYF | TGTGCCAGCAGCTCTCAAGATACGCAGTATTTT
TRBJ2-7 | TRBV29-1 | TRBD1 | many | CSVASRDRSSYEQYF | TGCAGCGTTGCAAGCCGGGACAGGAGCTCCTACGAGCAGTACTTC
TRBJ2-5 | TRBV19 | - | few | CASSTGGKSQETQYF | TGTGCCAGTAGTACAGGCGGGAAGTCCCAAGAGACCCAGTACTTC
TRBJ2-7 | TRBV7-9 | TRBD2 | - | CASSPGLAGARGYEQYF | TGTGCCAGCAGCCCTGGACTAGCGGGTGCCCGAGGGTACGAGCAGTACTTC
TRBJ2-5 | TRBV29-1 | - | many | CSVSGEETQYF | TGCAGCGTTTCAGGGGAAGAGACCCAGTACTTC
TRBJ1-4 | TRBV5-5 | TRBD1 | few | CASSLNLRGFAEKLFF | TGTGCCAGCAGCTTAAACCTCAGGGGGTTCGCAGAAAAACTGTTTTTT
TRBJ2-7 | TRBV10-3 | TRBD1 | - | CAIRTGTGTYEQYF | TGTGCCATCAGAACCGGGACAGGGACCTACGAGCAGTACTTC
TRBJ1-4 | TRBV28 | - | many | CASSSRKEKLFF | TGTGCCAGCAGTTCCCGTAAAGAAAAACTGTTTTTT
TRBJ1-5 | TRBV20-1 | - | few | CSARVPGRSNQPQHF | TGCAGTGCTAGAGTGCCGGGACGGTCCAATCAGCCCCAGCATTTT
TRBJ1-4 | TRBV20-1 | - | many | CSARFLGGNEKLFF | TGCAGTGCTAGGTTTCTGGGGGGGAATGAAAAACTGTTTTTT